A selection of T cell receptor beta chains follows, all from one sample in a study of beta chain features in type 1 diabetes. The protocol was immunoSEQ multiplex PCR, while the TCRdb copy is restricted to in-frame clones and leaves out a portion. The sample shows approximately 170,000 clones, roughly 7.1% of them seen only once. The sample was central memory CD4+ T cells from blood. Receptors originate from a woman in her thirties or forties with type 1 diabetes. Both conserved end residues are trimmed from each CDR3. Clone size, where shown, is once, few, many, or a class for clones that have expanded.

v_call: TRBV7-2
clone_size: -
j_call: TRBJ2-2
cdr3_aa: ASIPGTGIGELF

v_call: TRBV11-2
clone_size: -
j_call: TRBJ2-7
cdr3_aa: ASSFLAGGSYEQY

v_call: TRBV5-6
clone_size: many
j_call: TRBJ2-1
cdr3_aa: ASSREGDEQF

v_call: TRBV27
clone_size: -
j_call: TRBJ2-7
cdr3_aa: ASSLRGGGGYEQY

v_call: TRBV19
clone_size: few
j_call: TRBJ2-7
cdr3_aa: ASSGQYPSYEQY

v_call: TRBV9
clone_size: -
j_call: TRBJ1-5
cdr3_aa: ASSVEENQPQH

v_call: TRBV7-9
clone_size: -
j_call: TRBJ1-2
cdr3_aa: ASSLGTDSYGYT

v_call: TRBV7-2
clone_size: -
j_call: TRBJ1-1
cdr3_aa: ASSTGLNTEAF

v_call: TRBV7-3
clone_size: few
j_call: TRBJ2-3
cdr3_aa: ASSNSGRREDTQY

v_call: TRBV6-5
clone_size: -
j_call: TRBJ2-1
cdr3_aa: ASSYSVYNEQF

v_call: TRBV29-1
clone_size: few
j_call: TRBJ2-7
cdr3_aa: SVVLAGGPDEQY

v_call: TRBV9
clone_size: few
j_call: TRBJ1-2
cdr3_aa: ASSVATLGTGGGGYT

v_call: TRBV30
clone_size: -
j_call: TRBJ1-5
cdr3_aa: AWSGGGNQPQH

v_call: TRBV29-1
clone_size: many
j_call: TRBJ2-5
cdr3_aa: SVGASQGETQY

v_call: TRBV5-1
clone_size: -
j_call: TRBJ1-1
cdr3_aa: ASSDIEEGNTEAF

v_call: TRBV18
clone_size: few
j_call: TRBJ2-7
cdr3_aa: ASSRDSSPYEQY